Included here is one TCR beta chain sequence, with context. This specimen belongs to a study of blood T cell repertoires in COVID-19. Sequencing was performed with immunoSEQ multiplex PCR; in TCRdb, only in-frame clones are kept and a portion is missing. Found here are approximately 300,000 clones, about four fifths of them singletons; the top ten hold roughly 1.2%. CDR1 is SEHNR, CDR2 FQNEAQ, per germline (reference sequence). This CDR3 comprises 15 residues. Trimming cost V 5 bases and J 5 bases; bases outside gene matches: 6. The sequencing sample was made of peripheral blood. The source is a woman aged 50 to 60 with acute or convalescent COVID-19. V gene TRBV7-9 combines with J gene TRBJ2-2, with 9 bases identical to TRBD2. CDR3 bases: TGTGCCAGCAGCCATAGGACTAGCGATACCGGGGAGCTGTTTTTT. Protein: CASSHRTSDTGELFF.